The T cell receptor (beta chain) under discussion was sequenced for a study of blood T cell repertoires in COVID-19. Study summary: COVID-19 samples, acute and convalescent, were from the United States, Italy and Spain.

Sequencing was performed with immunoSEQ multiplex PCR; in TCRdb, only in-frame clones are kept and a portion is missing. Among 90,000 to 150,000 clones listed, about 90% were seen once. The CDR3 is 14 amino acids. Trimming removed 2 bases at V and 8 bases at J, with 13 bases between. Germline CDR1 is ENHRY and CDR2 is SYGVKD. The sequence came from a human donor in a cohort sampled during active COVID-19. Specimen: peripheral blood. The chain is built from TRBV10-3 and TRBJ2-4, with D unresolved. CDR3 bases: TGTGCCATCAGTGAGAGTCAGATGGCTGACATTCAGTACTTC. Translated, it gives CAISESQMADIQYF.